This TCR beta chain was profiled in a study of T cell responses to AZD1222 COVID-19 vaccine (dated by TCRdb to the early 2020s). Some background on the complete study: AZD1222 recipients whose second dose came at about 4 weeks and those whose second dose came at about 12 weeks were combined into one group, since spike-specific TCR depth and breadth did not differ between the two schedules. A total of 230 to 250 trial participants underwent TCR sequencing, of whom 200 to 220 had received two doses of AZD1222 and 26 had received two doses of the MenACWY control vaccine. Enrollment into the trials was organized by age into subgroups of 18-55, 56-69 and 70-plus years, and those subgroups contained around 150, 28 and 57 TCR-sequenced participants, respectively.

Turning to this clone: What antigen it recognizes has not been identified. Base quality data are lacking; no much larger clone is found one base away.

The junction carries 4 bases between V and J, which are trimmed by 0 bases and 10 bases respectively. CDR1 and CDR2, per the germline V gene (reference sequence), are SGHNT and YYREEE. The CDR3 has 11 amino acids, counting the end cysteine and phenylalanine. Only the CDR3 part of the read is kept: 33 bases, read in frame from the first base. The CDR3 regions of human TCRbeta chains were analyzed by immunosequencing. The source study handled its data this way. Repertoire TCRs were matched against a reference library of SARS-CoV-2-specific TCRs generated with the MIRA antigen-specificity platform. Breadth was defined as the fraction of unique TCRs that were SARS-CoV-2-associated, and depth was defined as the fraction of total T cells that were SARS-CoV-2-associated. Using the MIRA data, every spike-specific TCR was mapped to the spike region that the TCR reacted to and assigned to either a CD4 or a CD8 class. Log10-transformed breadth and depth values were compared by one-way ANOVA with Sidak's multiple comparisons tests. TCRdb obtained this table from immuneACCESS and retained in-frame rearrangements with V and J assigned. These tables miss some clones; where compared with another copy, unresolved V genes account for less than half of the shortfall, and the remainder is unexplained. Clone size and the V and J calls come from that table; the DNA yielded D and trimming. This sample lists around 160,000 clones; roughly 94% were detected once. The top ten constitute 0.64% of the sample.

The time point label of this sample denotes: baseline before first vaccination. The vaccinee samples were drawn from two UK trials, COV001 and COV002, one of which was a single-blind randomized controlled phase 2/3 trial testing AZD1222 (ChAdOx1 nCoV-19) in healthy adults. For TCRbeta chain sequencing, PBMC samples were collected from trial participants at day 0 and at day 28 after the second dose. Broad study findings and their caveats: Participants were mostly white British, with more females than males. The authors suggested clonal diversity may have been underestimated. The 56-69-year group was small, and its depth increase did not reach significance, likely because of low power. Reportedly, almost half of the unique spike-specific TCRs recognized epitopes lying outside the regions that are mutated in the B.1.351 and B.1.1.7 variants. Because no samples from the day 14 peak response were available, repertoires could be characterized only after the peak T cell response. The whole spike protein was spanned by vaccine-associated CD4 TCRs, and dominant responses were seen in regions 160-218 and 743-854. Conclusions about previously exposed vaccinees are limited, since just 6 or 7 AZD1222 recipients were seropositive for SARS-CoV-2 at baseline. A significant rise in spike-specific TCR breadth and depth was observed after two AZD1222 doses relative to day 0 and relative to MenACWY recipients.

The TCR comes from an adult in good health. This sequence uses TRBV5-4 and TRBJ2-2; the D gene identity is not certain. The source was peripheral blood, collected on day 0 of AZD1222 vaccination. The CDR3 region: CASSLDEELFF. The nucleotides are TGTGCCAGCAGCTTGGACGAGGAGCTGTTTTTT.